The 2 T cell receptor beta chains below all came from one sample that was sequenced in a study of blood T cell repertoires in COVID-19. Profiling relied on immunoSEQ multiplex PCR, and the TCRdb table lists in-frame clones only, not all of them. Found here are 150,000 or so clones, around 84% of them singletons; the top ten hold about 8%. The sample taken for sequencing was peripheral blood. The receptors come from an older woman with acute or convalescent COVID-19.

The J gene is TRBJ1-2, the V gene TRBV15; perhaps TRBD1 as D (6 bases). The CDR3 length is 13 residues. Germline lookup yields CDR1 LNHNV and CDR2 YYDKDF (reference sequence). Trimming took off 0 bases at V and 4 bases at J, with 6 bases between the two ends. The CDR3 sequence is CATSRDRGYGYTF. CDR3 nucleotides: TGTGCCACCAGCAGAGACAGGGGCTATGGCTACACCTTC.

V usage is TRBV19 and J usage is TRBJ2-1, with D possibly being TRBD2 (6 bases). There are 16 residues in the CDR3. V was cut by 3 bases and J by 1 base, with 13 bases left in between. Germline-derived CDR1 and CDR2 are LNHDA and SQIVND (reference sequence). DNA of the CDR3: TGTGCCAGTAGTATTCCTGTCGGACTATCCTACAATGAGCAGTTCTTC. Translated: CASSIPVGLSYNEQFF.